The rows below give T cell receptor beta chains drawn from one sample of a study of cytomegalovirus exposure and HLA in healthy donors. The protocol was immunoSEQ multiplex PCR, while the TCRdb copy is restricted to in-frame clones and leaves out a portion. The sample carries 100,000 to 150,000 clones, approximately 10% recorded once. Sequenced input: PBMCs. These TCRs come from a woman between 18 and 29 years old in good health and CMV-seropositive. CDR3s include the opening cysteine and the closing phenylalanine or tryptophan. D genes are given only for firm matches. Size is omitted from some rows. Given values are once, few, many or a class for expanded clones.

j_call | v_call | d_call | clone_size | cdr3_nt | cdr3_aa
TRBJ2-7 | TRBV7-9 | - | few | TGTGCCAGCAGCCTCCGGGGGACAGACTACGAGCAGTACTTC | CASSLRGTDYEQYF
TRBJ1-5 | TRBV21-1 | - | - | TGTGCCAGCAGCAAAGCCGACAGGGAGTACGATCAGCCCCAGCATTTT | CASSKADREYDQPQHF
TRBJ2-7 | TRBV2 | TRBD1 | few | TGTGCCAGCGGACAGGGGTCCTCCTACGAGCAGTACTTC | CASGQGSSYEQYF
TRBJ1-1 | TRBV2 | - | - | TGTGCCAGCAGCACGGGGGACGCTTTCTTT | CASSTGDAFF
TRBJ2-5 | TRBV28 | TRBD1 | few | TGTGCCAGCAGTCCCCGACAGGGGGTGGAACAAGAGACCCAGTACTTC | CASSPRQGVEQETQYF
TRBJ2-1 | TRBV6-6 | TRBD2 | - | TGTGCCAGCACCGAGGGACTAGCGGGATTAGGTGAGCAGTTCTTC | CASTEGLAGLGEQFF
TRBJ1-2 | TRBV10-3 | TRBD1 | - | TGTGCCGGAGGGACAGGGGAAGGGGTAAACTATGGCTACACCTTC | CAGGTGEGVNYGYTF
TRBJ2-3 | TRBV12-5 | TRBD2 | few | TGTGCTAGTGGAGGCCTTAGCGGGAGGGACACAGATACGCAGTATTTT | CASGGLSGRDTDTQYF
TRBJ1-5 | TRBV4-1 | - | few | TGCGCCAGCAGCCAAGACAGTAGCTCACAGCCCCAGCATTTT | CASSQDSSSQPQHF
TRBJ1-1 | TRBV11-2 | - | few | TGTGCCAGCAGGAGTGTACAGGGAAAGGGCACTGAAGCTTTCTTT | CASRSVQGKGTEAFF
TRBJ2-1 | TRBV19 | - | few | TGTGCCAGTACGGGCTTCCGGGACTACAATGAGCAGTTCTTC | CASTGFRDYNEQFF
TRBJ2-7 | TRBV6-1 | - | - | TGTGCCAGCAGTGAAAGAGACTCCTACGAGCAGTACTTC | CASSERDSYEQYF
TRBJ2-1 | TRBV20-1 | - | - | TGCAGTGCAACAGGGCTCAATGAGCAGTTCTTC | CSATGLNEQFF
TRBJ1-4 | TRBV6-1 | - | few | TGTGCCAGCAGTGACCCCCGTTGGGGGGAAGGAACTAATGAAAAACTGTTTTTT | CASSDPRWGEGTNEKLFF
TRBJ1-1 | TRBV30 | - | - | TGTGCCTGGAAAAAAATCCACCCGAGGGTTGGCACTGAAGCTTTCTTT | CAWKKIHPRVGTEAFF
TRBJ2-3 | TRBV7-9 | TRBD2 | few | TGTGCCAGCAGCCCGTCACTAGCGGCTTTCACAGATACGCAGTATTTT | CASSPSLAAFTDTQYF
TRBJ2-2 | TRBV7-8 | - | few | TGTGCCAGCACCCCGGGGGACCTCACCGGGGAGCTGTTTTTT | CASTPGDLTGELFF
TRBJ1-2 | TRBV18 | - | few | TGTGCCAGCTCCCGGACAGACTATGGCTACACCTTC | CASSRTDYGYTF
TRBJ2-3 | TRBV5-1 | TRBD2 | few | TGCGCCAGCAGCTTGAATCTAGCGGGAGGGCCGGGGGAAAATACGCAGTATTTT | CASSLNLAGGPGENTQYF
TRBJ1-1 | TRBV11-2 | TRBD1 | few | TGTGCCAGCAGCCCCCAGACAGGGTCCACTGAAGCTTTCTTT | CASSPQTGSTEAFF
TRBJ2-2 | TRBV9 | TRBD1 | few | TGTGCCAGCACAACCGGGACAGGGTGGGTCGGGGAGCTGTTTTTT | CASTTGTGWVGELFF
TRBJ1-1 | TRBV28 | - | - | TGTGCCAGCAGTGGAGGGACTCTGAACACTGAAGCTTTCTTT | CASSGGTLNTEAFF
TRBJ2-3 | TRBV28 | TRBD2 | few | TGTGCCAGCATGACGGGAGGGCCCACAGATACGCAGTATTTT | CASMTGGPTDTQYF
TRBJ2-1 | TRBV7-9 | - | few | TGTGCCAGCAGCGCGACGCCGGGACAAGGCGGCGATGAGCAGTTCTTC | CASSATPGQGGDEQFF
TRBJ1-2 | TRBV6-5 | - | - | TGTGCCAGCAGTTACCAAGGCGGAACCTATGGCTACACCTTC | CASSYQGGTYGYTF
TRBJ2-3 | TRBV11-1 | TRBD2 | - | TGTGCCAGCAGCGACCCGCTAGGGAGGGAGCGTAGTACAGATACGCAGTATTTT | CASSDPLGRERSTDTQYF
TRBJ1-1 | TRBV19 | - | few | TGTGCCAGTAGTGTACACGGAGGCACTGAAGCTTTCTTT | CASSVHGGTEAFF
TRBJ2-3 | TRBV5-1 | TRBD2 | - | TGCGCCAGCAGCGAACTAGCGGGAAGCACAGATACGCAGTATTTT | CASSELAGSTDTQYF
TRBJ2-7 | TRBV4-2 | - | few | TGTGCCAGCAGCCCCCAGTCCTCCTACGAGCAGTACTTC | CASSPQSSYEQYF
TRBJ2-5 | TRBV4-1 | TRBD2 | - | TGCGCCAGCAGCCAAGAATTAAGGACTAGCGGGAGGGCCACCCAAGAGACCCAGTACTTC | CASSQELRTSGRATQETQYF
TRBJ1-3 | TRBV7-6 | - | - | TGTGCCAGCAGCTTAGATGGGACAGGAAACACCATATATTTT | CASSLDGTGNTIYF
TRBJ1-5 | TRBV7-2 | - | - | TGTGCCAGCAGCCCCCACTCCCGGGGGCAGCCCCAGCATTTT | CASSPHSRGQPQHF
TRBJ2-1 | TRBV19 | - | - | TGTGCCAGTAGTATCAGTGCGGGTAATGAGCAGTTCTTC | CASSISAGNEQFF
TRBJ2-1 | TRBV27 | TRBD2 | few | TGTGCCAGCTTGGGGCCTAGCGGGAGCTCCTACAATGAGCAGTTCTTC | CASLGPSGSSYNEQFF
TRBJ1-4 | TRBV2 | - | few | TGTGCCAGCAGGACAGGCGAGACCGAAAAACTGTTTTTT | CASRTGETEKLFF
TRBJ2-1 | TRBV6-1 | TRBD1 | few | TGTGCCAGCAGTGAGGGACAGGGGCAGTACAATGAGCAGTTCTTC | CASSEGQGQYNEQFF
TRBJ1-5 | TRBV7-9 | - | few | TGTGCCAGCAGCTTAGGACAGTTCCGGCCCCAGCATTTT | CASSLGQFRPQHF
TRBJ1-2 | TRBV5-1 | - | - | TGCGCCAGCAGCTTGGGAGGCGGCTATGGCTACACCTTC | CASSLGGGYGYTF
TRBJ1-2 | TRBV7-9 | - | few | TGTGCCAGCAGCTTAGTTGTGGGGGCCGATGGCTACACCTTC | CASSLVVGADGYTF
TRBJ1-1 | TRBV7-8 | - | - | TGTGCCAGCAGCATACGACAGGCCACCACCACTGAAGCTTTCTTT | CASSIRQATTTEAFF
TRBJ2-1 | TRBV6-1 | TRBD2 | few | TGTGCCAGCAGCGGGACTAGCGGCTATGAGCAGTTCTTC | CASSGTSGYEQFF